The sequence of this T cell receptor (beta chain) was determined in a study of blood T cell repertoires in COVID-19 (dated by TCRdb to 2020 to 2022). At the level of the whole study: The collaborator samples originated in the United States, Italy and Spain and spanned the acute and convalescent phases of COVID-19. A freely available public database, intended as a resource for researchers studying the immune response to SARS-CoV-2, is where the repertoires were released. Sample metadata almost always included a de-identified subject ID, COVID-19 status, age in years and sex. The prospective study material was composed of cDNA or gDNA derived from T cells, B-cell-depleted T cells, or PBMCs. Where HLA class I and class II types were available, the types were taken from metadata supplied by the sample provider, not from assay-based typing. Deeply sampled blood TCRbeta repertoires from subjects exposed to, actively infected with, or recovered from COVID-19 were included in the dataset. The samples were drawn from two sources: the first 160 participants of the ongoing ImmuneRACE study, and approximately 1,300 subjects contributed by 6 global collaborators.

Of note for this clone: Its specific antigen is unknown. The record has no base qualities; no much larger clone is one base away.

In the prospective study, participants were about 18 to 100 years old, resided in about 25 geographic areas of the United States, and were enrolled through a virtual design. In the prospective study, participants were assigned to cohorts based on the clinical history participants reported in a screening survey and a study questionnaire. For ImmuneRACE Cohort 3, a participant was defined as recovered based on two consecutive negative NP/OP PCR tests, clearance by a healthcare professional, or resolution of symptoms. In the prospective study, whole blood, serum and a nasopharyngeal or oropharyngeal swab were collected from each participant by mobile phlebotomists. Over a roughly 2-month period, participants in the prospective study had the option of providing additional blood draws and questionnaires. Before DNA extraction, blood samples from the prospective study were shipped at room temperature or frozen.

Results the study describes overall, beyond this receptor: How much clinical and demographic metadata was included differed by source and by participant, and the metadata was provided uncurated.

TCRbeta CDR3 regions were amplified from genomic DNA by means of the immunoSEQ Assay, a bias-controlled multiplex PCR. In the authors' own workflow: Nucleated cell counts per sample were estimated from amplification of reference gene primers within the assay. To quantify the absolute abundance of each unique TCRbeta CDR3 rearrangement, sequence reads were collapsed and filtered. For each sample, productive Simpson clonality was calculated as the square root of Simpson's diversity index over productive rearrangements. Imported from immuneACCESS, the table was reduced by TCRdb to in-frame sequences with V and J called. These copies leave out some clones; in studies compared against another copy, an unresolved V gene accounts for under half, and the cause of the remainder is not known. Clone size and the V and J calls come from that table; the DNA yielded D and trimming. The sample table holds more than 350,000 clones, of which more than 80% were seen once. Less than 1.2% of the sample is in the top ten clones.

CDR1 is given as SNHLY and CDR2 as FYNNEI, both from the germline V gene. There are 15 amino acids in the CDR3, from cysteine to phenylalanine inclusive. Only CDR3 DNA remains: 45 bases, in frame from the first base. V and J are trimmed by 6 bases and 4 bases, and the gene matches miss 7 bases of the junction. Material for sequencing was PBMCs or T cells enriched from blood (not recorded which). The TCR originated in a man aged 18-30 years who had recovered from COVID-19. The receptor chain draws on TRBV2 and TRBJ1-1; TRBD1 aligns with 11 central bases. The bases are TGTGCCAGCAGAAACGGACAGGGGGCCGGCACTGAAGCTTTCTTT. Translated, it gives CASRNGQGAGTEAFF.